This is a list of T cell receptor beta chains from one sample in a study of CD8 T cells in ankylosing spondylitis. TCRdb called the 5' RACE reads again in MiXCR, with one record for every CDR3 protein. The repertoire holds just under 550,000 distinct CDR3 sequences, with roughly 13% as singletons. Material for sequencing was blood, either unsorted or a sorted T cell fraction (not recorded which). The receptors originated from a male donor with ankylosing spondylitis. The CDR3 runs from the conserved cysteine through the conserved F or W. Each record gives: clone size, J gene, V gene, D gene, CDR3 DNA, CDR3 protein. A D gene is named only where the DNA matches it firmly. Size is omitted from some rows. Given values are once, few, many or a class for expanded clones.

size: .; J: TRBJ2-1; V: TRBV20-1; D: .; DNA: TGCAGTGCCGAATACAATGAGCAGTTCTTC; CDR3: CSAEYNEQFF
size: few; J: TRBJ2-3; V: TRBV20-1; D: TRBD2; DNA: TGCAGTGCGCCGACTAGCGGGGTTAGCACAGATACGCAGTATTTT; CDR3: CSAPTSGVSTDTQYF
size: many; J: TRBJ2-2; V: TRBV6-1; D: .; DNA: TGTGCCAGCAGTGAAGTCAGCCGGAACACCGGGGAGCTGTTTTTT; CDR3: CASSEVSRNTGELFF
size: .; J: TRBJ2-7; V: TRBV6-1; D: TRBD2; DNA: TGTGCCAGCAGAAATAGCGGGAGACCTTACGAGCAGTACTTC; CDR3: CASRNSGRPYEQYF
size: .; J: TRBJ2-1; V: TRBV11-3; D: TRBD1; DNA: TGTGCCAGCAGCTCTCAACAGGGGTTGGGCTACAATGAGCAGTTCTTC; CDR3: CASSSQQGLGYNEQFF
size: .; J: TRBJ2-5; V: TRBV9; D: .; DNA: TGTGCCAGCAGCGTCGACGTATCCGGGGAGACCCAGTACTTC; CDR3: CASSVDVSGETQYF
size: .; J: TRBJ2-1; V: TRBV11-3; D: .; DNA: TGTGCCAGCAGCCCAGGGGAAAACTACAATGAGCAGTTCTTC; CDR3: CASSPGENYNEQFF
size: many; J: TRBJ2-2; V: TRBV5-5; D: .; DNA: TGTGCCAGCAGGAAATCTAGCGCGGACACCGGGGAGCTGTTTTTT; CDR3: CASRKSSADTGELFF
size: few; J: TRBJ2-2; V: TRBV7-2; D: .; DNA: TGTGCCAGCAGCTTAGCGCTGGTCGAGGGCGGGGAGCTGTTTTTT; CDR3: CASSLALVEGGELFF
size: .; J: TRBJ2-6; V: TRBV3-1; D: TRBD1; DNA: TGTGCCAGCAGCCAAGATTACGACAGGGGATCTGGGGCCAACGTCCTGACTTTC; CDR3: CASSQDYDRGSGANVLTF
size: many; J: TRBJ1-6; V: TRBV2; D: .; DNA: TGTGCCAGCAGCAGCGGTGGGGATAATTCACCCCTCCACTTT; CDR3: CASSSGGDNSPLHF
size: few; J: TRBJ2-6; V: TRBV9; D: .; DNA: TGTGCCAGCAGCGTAGGACAAGGGGGGGCCAACGTCCTGACTTTC; CDR3: CASSVGQGGANVLTF
size: .; J: TRBJ1-2; V: TRBV5-1; D: .; DNA: TGCGCCAGCAGCTCCTTTTCAGGGGCGTCTTATGGCTACACCTTC; CDR3: CASSSFSGASYGYTF
size: few; J: TRBJ2-1; V: TRBV29-1; D: TRBD2; DNA: TGCAGCGTTGACCTCACTAGCGGGCTTTACAATGAGCAGTTCTTC; CDR3: CSVDLTSGLYNEQFF
size: .; J: TRBJ2-1; V: TRBV2; D: .; DNA: TGTGCCAGCATGCAGGATGAGCAGTTCTTC; CDR3: CASMQDEQFF
size: few; J: TRBJ1-2; V: TRBV18; D: .; DNA: TGTGCCAGCTCACCGCCTCGGGGGAACTATGGCTACACCTTC; CDR3: CASSPPRGNYGYTF
size: few; J: TRBJ1-1; V: TRBV7-9; D: TRBD1; DNA: TGTGCCAGCAGACCGGGACAGGGAGTGGCTTTCTTT; CDR3: CASRPGQGVAFF